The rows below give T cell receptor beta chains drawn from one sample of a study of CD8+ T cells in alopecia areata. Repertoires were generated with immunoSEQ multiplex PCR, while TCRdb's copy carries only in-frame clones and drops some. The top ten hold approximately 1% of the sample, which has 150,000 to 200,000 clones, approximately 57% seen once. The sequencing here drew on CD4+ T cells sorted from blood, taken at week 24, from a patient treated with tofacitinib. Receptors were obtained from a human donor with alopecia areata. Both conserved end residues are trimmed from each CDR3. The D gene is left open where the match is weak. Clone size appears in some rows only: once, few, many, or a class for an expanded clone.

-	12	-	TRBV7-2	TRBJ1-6	ASSWRTGNSPLH
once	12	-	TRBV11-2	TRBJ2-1	ASSPPDYNNEQF
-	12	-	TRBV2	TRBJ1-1	ASRPYYQNTEAF
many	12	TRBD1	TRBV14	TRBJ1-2	ASSQSGTGIGYT
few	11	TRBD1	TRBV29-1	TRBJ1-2	SSSDRVGDGYT
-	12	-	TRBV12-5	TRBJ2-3	ASGTPPVADTQY
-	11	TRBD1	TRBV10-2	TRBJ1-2	ASSGRDSYGYT
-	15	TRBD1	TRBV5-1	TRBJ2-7	ASSQWSTGVGIYEQY
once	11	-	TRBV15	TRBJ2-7	ATSREAGYEQY
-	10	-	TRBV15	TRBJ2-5	ATSRAGETQY
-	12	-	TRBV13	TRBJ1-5	ASSLRGEGQPQH
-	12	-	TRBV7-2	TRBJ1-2	ASSLSPTGNGYT
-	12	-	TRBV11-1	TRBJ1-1	ASSLQLRGTEAF
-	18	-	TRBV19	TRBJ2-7	ASSMAGQSPPSGPSYEQY
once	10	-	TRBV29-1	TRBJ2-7	SVVWGAYEQY
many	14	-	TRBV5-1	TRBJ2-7	ASRSTIGTRAYEQY
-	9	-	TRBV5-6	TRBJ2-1	ASSFGDEQF
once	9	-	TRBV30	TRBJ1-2	AWAVSAGYT
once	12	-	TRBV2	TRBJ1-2	ASSEMGTNYGYT
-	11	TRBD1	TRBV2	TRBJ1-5	ASRTDRSEPQH
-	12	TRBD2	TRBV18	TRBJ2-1	ASSSGLAGDEQF
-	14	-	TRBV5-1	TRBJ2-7	ASSGGATSTSYEQY
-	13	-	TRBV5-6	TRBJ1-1	ASRAYGTRDTEAF
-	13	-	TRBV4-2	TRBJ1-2	ASSQDLGGGYGYT
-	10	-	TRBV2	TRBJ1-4	ASVGDREKLF
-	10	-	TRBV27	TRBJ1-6	ASSPPGSPLH
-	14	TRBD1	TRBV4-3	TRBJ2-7	ASSHTPGQGTYEQY
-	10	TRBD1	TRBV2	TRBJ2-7	ASLQGAEEQY
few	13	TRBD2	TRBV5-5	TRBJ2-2	ASSTIAGATGELF
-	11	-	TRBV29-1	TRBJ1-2	SVEYTANYGYT
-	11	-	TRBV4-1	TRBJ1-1	ASSQDEVGEAF
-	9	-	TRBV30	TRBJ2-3	AWSVPHTQY
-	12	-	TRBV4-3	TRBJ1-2	ASSQAGVNYGYT
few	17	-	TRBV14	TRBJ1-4	ASSQDLGLEKRGREKLF
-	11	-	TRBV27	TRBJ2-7	ASSSQSSYEQY
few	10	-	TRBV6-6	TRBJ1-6	ASRSMESPLH
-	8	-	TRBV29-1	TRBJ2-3	SQSTDTQY
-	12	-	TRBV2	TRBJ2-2	ASSDALNTGELF
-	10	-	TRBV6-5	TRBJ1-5	ASSYFLQPQH
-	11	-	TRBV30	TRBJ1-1	VHRQALNTEAF
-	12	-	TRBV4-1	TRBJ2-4	ASSQATRENIQY
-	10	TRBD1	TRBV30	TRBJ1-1	AWTGGLGKAF
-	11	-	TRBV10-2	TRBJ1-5	ASSENSNQPQH
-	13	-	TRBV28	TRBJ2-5	ASSPPGSRKETQY
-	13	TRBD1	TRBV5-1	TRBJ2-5	ASSLGQGGQETQY
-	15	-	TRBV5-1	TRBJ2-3	ASSPAIRGHRTDTQY